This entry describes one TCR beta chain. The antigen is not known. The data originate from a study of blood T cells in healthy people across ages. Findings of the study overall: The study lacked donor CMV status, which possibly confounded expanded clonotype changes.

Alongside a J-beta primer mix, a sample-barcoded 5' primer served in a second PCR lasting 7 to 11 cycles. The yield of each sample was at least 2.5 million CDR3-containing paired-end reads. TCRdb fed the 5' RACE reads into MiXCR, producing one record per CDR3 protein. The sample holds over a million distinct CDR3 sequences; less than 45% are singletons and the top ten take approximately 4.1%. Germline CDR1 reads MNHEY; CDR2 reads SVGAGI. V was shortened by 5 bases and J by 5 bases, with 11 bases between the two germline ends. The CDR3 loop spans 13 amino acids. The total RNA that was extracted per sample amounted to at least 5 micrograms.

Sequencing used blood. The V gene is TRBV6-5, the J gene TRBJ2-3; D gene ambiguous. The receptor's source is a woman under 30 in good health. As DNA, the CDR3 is TGTGCCAGCAGTGCCACACGAAAAGATACGCAGTATTTT. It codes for CASSATRKDTQYF.